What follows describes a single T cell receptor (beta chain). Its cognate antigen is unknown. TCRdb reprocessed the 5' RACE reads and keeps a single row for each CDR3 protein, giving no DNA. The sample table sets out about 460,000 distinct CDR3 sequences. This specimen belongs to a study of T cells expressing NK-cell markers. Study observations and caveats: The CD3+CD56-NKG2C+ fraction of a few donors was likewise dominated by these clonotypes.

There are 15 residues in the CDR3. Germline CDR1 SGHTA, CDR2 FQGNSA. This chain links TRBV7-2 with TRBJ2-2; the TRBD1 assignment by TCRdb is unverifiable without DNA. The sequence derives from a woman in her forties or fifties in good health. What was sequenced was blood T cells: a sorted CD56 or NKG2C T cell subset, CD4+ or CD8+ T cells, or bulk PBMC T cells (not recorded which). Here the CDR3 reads CASRETGVYTGELFF.